The 25 T cell receptor beta chains presented below share a single source sample, sequenced in a study of CD8 T cells in ankylosing spondylitis. Overall study results and limits: Apparently characteristic of ankylosing spondylitis blood was a TCR beta motif (about eight highly homologous variants).

TCRdb re-called the 5' RACE reads through MiXCR, storing one row per CDR3 protein. The sample lists fewer than 450,000 distinct CDR3 sequences, about 15% seen once, with approximately 1% in the top ten. For these receptors, no antigen is known. The sequencing input was blood, either unsorted or a sorted T cell fraction (not recorded which). Receptors were obtained from a male donor with ankylosing spondylitis.

This chain joins TRBV12-3 or TRBV12-4 and TRBJ2-2; D unclear. This CDR3 has 15 residues. Trimming took 6 bases from V and 2 from J, leaving 13 bases between them. CDR3 in DNA: TGTGCCAGCAGCTACGAGGAAGTTAACACCGGGGAGCTGTTTTTT. Translated, it gives CASSYEEVNTGELFF.

This chain uses TRBV5-6 with TRBJ2-4; 10 bases line up with TRBD2. The V and J ends lost 4 bases and 1 base, in that order; junction bases with no gene match: 14. CDR1 is SGHDT and CDR2 is YYEEEE in the germline V gene. The CDR3 runs to 19 residues. DNA of the CDR3: TGTGCCAGCAGCAAAACGGCGTCTAGCGGGGGAAGGGCCAAAAACATTCAGTACTTC. As protein: CASSKTASSGGRAKNIQYF.

V and J are TRBV5-1 and TRBJ2-3; 7 bases match TRBD2. V lost 5 bases and J lost 2; bases outside the gene matches: 8. The CDR3 length is 15 residues. Per germline, CDR1 SGHRS and CDR2 YFSETQ. CDR3 in DNA: TGCGCCAGCAGACGGCCTAGCGGATACACAGATACGCAGTATTTT. Translated: CASRRPSGYTDTQYF.

The V call is TRBV20-1, the J call TRBJ2-6; D might be TRBD2 (6 bases). V was clipped by 0 bases and J by 7 bases, with 10 bases between them. This CDR3 spans 14 amino acids. Germline V gene lookup returns CDR1 DFQATT and CDR2 SNEGSKA (reference sequence). The CDR3 region is CSARDRRGANVLTF. The CDR3 region has the DNA TGCAGTGCTAGAGATAGGAGGGGAGCCAACGTCCTGACTTTC.

This clonotype was counted only a few times. The chain combines TRBV7-9 with TRBJ2-5; D is ambiguous. From germline, CDR1 is SEHNR and CDR2 FQNEAQ (reference sequence). V lost 0 bases to trimming and J lost 5 bases, with 4 bases between them. This CDR3 region has 12 residues. CDR3 in amino acids: CASSLALETQYF. The CDR3 bases are TGTGCCAGCAGCTTAGCGCTTGAGACCCAGTACTTC.

The genes are TRBV5-1 and TRBJ1-2, with 7 bases that match TRBD1. Germline V gene lookup returns CDR1 SGHRS and CDR2 YFSETQ. Unmatched junction bases numbered 8, after V lost 4 bases and J lost 2 bases. There are 15 residues in the CDR3. The DNA of the CDR3 is TGCGCCAGCAGCGCGAATCTACAGGGGAACTATGGCTACACCTTC. Encoded protein: CASSANLQGNYGYTF.

The chain couples TRBV20-1 to TRBJ1-4, with D perhaps matching TRBD1 (5 bases). V lost 6 bases, J lost 3 bases, and 14 bases lay in between. This CDR3 contains 14 residues. Germline V CDR1 and CDR2: DFQATT, SNEGSKA (reference sequence). The CDR3 DNA reads as TGCAGTGCCCGGAGTGGGGGGGCTAATGAAAAACTGTTTTTT. This translates into CSARSGGANEKLFF.

V usage is TRBV6-2 or TRBV6-3 and J usage is TRBJ2-1; 15 bases match TRBD2. Looked up from germline, CDR1 is MNHEY and CDR2 is SVGEGT. V was clipped by 5 bases and J by 7 bases; unmatched bases: 9. The CDR3 is 17 residues long. DNA for the CDR3: TGTGCCAGCAGTCTCAGGACTAGCGGGGGGGCCAGGAATGAGCAGTTCTTC. It specifies CASSLRTSGGARNEQFF.

The chain combines TRBV7-9 with TRBJ2-5, with TRBD2 identical over 9 bases. Germline V gives CDR1 SEHNR, CDR2 FQNEAQ (reference sequence). CDR3 length: 13 residues. Trimming at V came to 11 bases and at J to 4 bases, leaving 8 bases not matched to a gene. This CDR3 reads CAPGPAGGETQYF. Here the CDR3 DNA reads TGTGCCCCCGGACCAGCGGGGGGAGAGACCCAGTACTTC.

There are a few counts of this clonotype. The chain links TRBV24-1 to TRBJ2-1; 7 positions match TRBD2. This CDR3 is built from 16 residues. Germline CDR1 and CDR2: KGHDR and SFDVKD. Trimming took 0 bases from V and 7 from J; bases not matched to a gene: 8. The CDR3 loop is CATSDLGGSYSNEQFF. The CDR3 bases are TGTGCCACCAGTGATTTGGGCGGGAGCTACTCGAATGAGCAGTTCTTC.

The sample holds a few counts of this clonotype. The chain carries TRBV4-2 and TRBJ2-7; 12 bases agree with TRBD2. Germline CDR1 LGHNA, CDR2 YNFKEQ. CDR3 size: 15 residues. The V gene end was trimmed by 3 bases and the J gene end by 4 bases; junction bases not matched to a gene: 4. CDR3 region: CASSQETSGRYEQYF. The CDR3 bases are TGTGCCAGCAGCCAGGAGACTAGCGGGAGATACGAGCAGTACTTC.

The V and J genes are TRBV7-2 and TRBJ2-1, with TRBD2 identical over 9 bases. Germline loops: CDR1 SGHTA, CDR2 FQGNSA. The CDR3 is 15 residues long. V shed 1 base, J shed 9 bases, and the junction held 7 bases outside the gene matches. This CDR3 is CASSLEAGGHAEQFF. The CDR3 DNA reads TGTGCCAGCAGCTTAGAAGCGGGGGGACATGCTGAGCAGTTCTTC.

V gene TRBV13 combines with J gene TRBJ2-3, with D possibly TRBD2 on 5 matching bases. V was shortened by 5 bases and J by 3 bases, with 12 bases between the two germline ends. The length of the CDR3 is 14 residues. Germline assignment: CDR1 PRHDT and CDR2 FYEKMQ (reference sequence). The CDR3 spells CASSPKEETDTQYF. The CDR3 bases are TGTGCCAGCAGCCCCAAGGAGGAAACAGATACGCAGTATTTT.

This clonotype was counted only a few times. The gene calls are TRBV9 and TRBJ2-5; 10 bases match TRBD2. From germline, CDR1 is SGDLS and CDR2 YYNGEE. CDR3 size: 17 residues. The V segment lost 0 bases and the J segment 1 base; nucleotides outside the gene matches: 6. CDR3 in DNA: TGTGCCAGCAGCGTAGCTGGTTCTAGCGGGGGCCAAGAGACCCAGTACTTC. This codes for CASSVAGSSGGQETQYF.

This clonotype was detected only once. V and J are TRBV20-1 and TRBJ1-5; 7 bases are a match to TRBD1. The J segment lost 4 bases and the V segment lost 3 bases, leaving 9 bases of the junction unmatched. The germline CDR1 and CDR2 sequences are DFQATT and SNEGSKA (reference sequence). This CDR3 is 15 amino acids long. Here the CDR3 DNA reads TGCAGTGCTAGGGGAGGGGGCGTCCGAAATCAGCCCCAGCATTTT. This sequence encodes CSARGGGVRNQPQHF.

The chain is built from TRBV6-5 and TRBJ2-2, with a weak D call TRBD1 (6 bases). Trimming took 0 bases from V and 1 from J, leaving 9 bases between them. Germline CDR1 is MNHEY and CDR2 is SVGAGI. The CDR3 covers 16 residues. This CDR3 reads CASSYSSQGNTGELFF. The CDR3 coding sequence is TGTGCCAGCAGTTACTCGTCACAGGGGAACACCGGGGAGCTGTTTTTT.

J is TRBJ1-5 and V is TRBV6-1, with TRBD1 matching 8 bases. This CDR3 is built from 14 residues. Trimming took 5 bases from V and 5 from J; bases not matched to a gene: 5. Germline loops: CDR1 MNHNS, CDR2 SASEGT. The CDR3 reads CASSRTGIDQPQHF. CDR3 nucleotide sequence: TGTGCCAGCAGTCGGACAGGGATCGATCAGCCCCAGCATTTT.

There are many counts of this clonotype. The chain links TRBV5-1 to TRBJ2-4; 8 positions match TRBD2. Trimming took 1 base from V and 6 from J; bases not matched to a gene: 6. The CDR3 runs 15 residues. From germline, CDR1 is SGHRS and CDR2 YFSETQ. The CDR3 bases are TGCGCCAGCAGCTTGTCTCGCGGGGGGCCAAACATTCAGTACTTC. The encoded protein is CASSLSRGGPNIQYF.

This clonotype was found a few times. The gene calls are TRBV6-6 and TRBJ1-2; D remains unclear. CDR1 and CDR2 from the germline V gene are MNHNY and SVGAGI (reference sequence). V lost 0 bases and J lost 2, with 4 bases in between. CDR3 length equals 13 residues. The DNA for the CDR3 is TGTGCCAGCAGTTACTCGCAGAACTATGGCTACACCTTC. This encodes CASSYSQNYGYTF.

The rearrangement joins TRBV7-9 to TRBJ2-7; D is ambiguous. The germline V and J ends were trimmed by 1 base and 10 bases, with 17 bases remaining between them. Germline assignment: CDR1 SEHNR and CDR2 FQNEAQ (reference sequence). The CDR3 is 14 residues long. In DNA form, the CDR3 reads TGTGCCAGCAGCTTAGTCCTCGACGGAGTTCCACAGTACTTC. It encodes CASSLVLDGVPQYF.

This chain joins TRBV6-1 and TRBJ2-1; TRBD2 matches at 8 bases. J lost 4 bases, V lost 6 bases, and 5 bases had no gene match. The CDR3 spans 14 residues. Germline-derived CDR1 and CDR2 are MNHNS and SASEGT. The CDR3 protein is CASRPGLVYNEQFF. For the CDR3, the DNA is TGTGCCAGCAGACCGGGACTAGTATACAATGAGCAGTTCTTC.

With respect to this clonotype: The junction does not match germline at one end; this may be a read error. This chain links TRBV20-1 with TRBJ2-3; D is ambiguous. Looked up from germline, CDR1 is DFQATT and CDR2 is SNEGSKA (reference sequence). The CDR3 sequence is 16 residues long. The CDR3 nucleotides are TGCAGTGCTGGAGATCCATTTAGAGGTAGCACAGATACGCAGTATTTT. It codes for CSAGDPFRGSTDTQYF.

The chain uses TRBV9 and TRBJ2-1, with D uncertain. The V gene lost 4 bases and the J gene lost 7 bases, with 15 bases spanning the gap. In germline, CDR1 is SGDLS, CDR2 YYNGEE. CDR3 length: 14 residues. CDR3: CASSPRTLPNEQFF. DNA of the CDR3: TGTGCCAGCAGCCCGAGAACCCTGCCAAATGAGCAGTTCTTC.

This clonotype came up many times. This rearrangement joins TRBV12-3 or TRBV12-4 to TRBJ2-5; the match to TRBD1 covers 8 bases. V gave up 5 bases and J gave up 6 bases; unmatched junction bases: 8. The CDR3 has 14 residues. The CDR3 region has the DNA TGTGCCAGCAGTCAAACACAGGGGGTTAAGACCCAGTACTTC. Translating gives CASSQTQGVKTQYF.

This clonotype was seen a few times. The rearrangement uses TRBV2 and TRBJ1-2, with D hard to call. Germline CDR1 and CDR2: SNHLY and FYNNEI. This CDR3 has 15 amino acids. V was cut by 5 bases and J by 4 bases, with 17 bases left in between. This CDR3 is CASSPRRPAGYGYTF. DNA of the CDR3: TGTGCCAGCAGTCCCCGGAGACCGGCTGGCTATGGCTACACCTTC.